These 14 T cell receptor beta chains share one sample of origin, sequenced in a study of control samples from healthy donors and cancer patients. The data were produced by immunoSEQ multiplex PCR, yet TCRdb's version contains in-frame clones alone and is incomplete. Counted here are roughly 120,000 clones, about 93% occurring once; the ten biggest clones make up roughly 1.7%. Sequencing was done on a sample of PBMCs. The receptors originated from a man aged 45-65 years with head and neck cancer.

The V gene is TRBV5-1, the J gene TRBJ2-3, with 8 bases that match TRBD1. The germline gives CDR1 SGHRS, CDR2 YFSETQ. Unmatched junction bases numbered 10, after V lost 4 bases and J lost 3 bases. There are 16 residues in the CDR3. The CDR3 reads CASSRRTGMVTDTQYF. As DNA, the CDR3 is TGCGCCAGCAGCCGAAGGACAGGGATGGTAACAGATACGCAGTATTTT.

The chain links TRBV30 to TRBJ2-7; no firm D call. The ends were cut back, 4 bases at V and 3 bases at J, with 13 bases in the middle. Germline assignment: CDR1 GTSNPN and CDR2 SVGIG (reference sequence). This CDR3 has 13 residues. The CDR3, as DNA: TGTGCCTGGACCCCCGAAGGGCGCTACGAGCAGTACTTC. Translation: CAWTPEGRYEQYF.

The chain links TRBV19 to TRBJ2-7, with a possible D match to TRBD1 (7 bases). CDR1 and CDR2 from the germline V gene are LNHDA and SQIVND (reference sequence). The CDR3 has 14 residues. V dropped 9 bases and J dropped 1 base, with 16 bases sitting between them. CDR3 sequence reads: CASRPTGRSYEQYF. The CDR3 nucleotides are TGTGCCAGCCGACCGACAGGGAGGTCCTACGAGCAGTACTTC.

The gene calls are TRBV2 and TRBJ1-1; D is ambiguous. The CDR3 totals 15 residues. The ends were cut back, 4 bases at V and 0 bases at J, with 12 bases in the middle. Germline CDR1 and CDR2: SNHLY and FYNNEI. The CDR3 reads CASSGGLPLNTEAFF. CDR3 nucleotide sequence: TGTGCCAGCAGTGGGGGTCTTCCTTTGAACACTGAAGCTTTCTTT. The full variable domain, its missing parts supplied by reference TRBV2 and TRBJ1-1, is EPEVTQTPSHQVTQMGQEVILRCVPISNHLYFYWYRQILGQKVEFLVSFYNNEISEKSEIFDDQFSVERPDGSNFTLKIRSTKLEDSAMYFCASSGGLPLNTEAFFGQGTRLTVV.

The V and J genes are TRBV30 and TRBJ1-5, with 7 nucleotides matching TRBD1. Per germline, CDR1 GTSNPN and CDR2 SVGIG (reference sequence). The CDR3 extends over 13 amino acids. The V gene end was trimmed by 2 bases and the J gene end by 4 bases; junction bases not matched to a gene: 2. CDR3 in amino acids: CAWSTQGNQPQHF. CDR3 sequence (DNA): TGTGCCTGGAGTACACAGGGGAATCAGCCCCAGCATTTT.

The V call is TRBV5-1, the J call TRBJ1-3, with 7 nucleotides matching TRBD1. V shed 4 bases and J 0 bases; nucleotides not matched to a gene: 7. The CDR3 is made up of 16 amino acids. Germline CDR1 reads SGHRS; CDR2 reads YFSETQ. The CDR3: CASSRPTGNSGNTIYF. The DNA for the CDR3 is TGCGCCAGCAGCCGACCGACAGGGAACTCTGGAAACACCATATATTTT.

The V and J genes are TRBV27 and TRBJ1-1; 12 bases align to TRBD1. The V gene end was trimmed by 6 bases and the J gene end by 13 bases; junction bases not matched to a gene: 12. The V gene's germline CDR1 is MNHEY and CDR2 SMNVEV (reference sequence). The CDR3 runs to 14 residues. CDR3 amino acids: CASSLRGTGGRGFF. DNA for the CDR3: TGTGCCAGCAGCTTGCGCGGGACAGGGGGCAGAGGTTTCTTT.

The gene calls are TRBV6-5 and TRBJ1-1; D not resolved. Trimming left V 8 bases short and J 3 bases short, with 10 bases between. From germline, CDR1 is MNHEY and CDR2 SVGAGI. This CDR3 region has 12 residues. The CDR3 DNA sequence: TGTGCCAGCGCCTCTCAGGACACTGAAGCTTTCTTT. Its protein product is CASASQDTEAFF.

This clone has just a few counts. The chain is built from TRBV6-2 or TRBV6-3 and TRBJ1-5; weak D call: TRBD1 (6 bases). Trimming took 5 bases from V and 7 from J, leaving 12 bases between them. The CDR3 runs 13 residues. CDR1 is MNHEY and CDR2 is SVGEGT in the germline V gene. This CDR3 is CASSSDRFQPQHF. The CDR3 region has the DNA TGTGCCAGCAGTAGTGACAGGTTCCAGCCCCAGCATTTT.

This chain connects TRBV7-2 to TRBJ1-6; D might be TRBD1 (5 bases). This CDR3 contains 14 residues. The germline CDR1 and CDR2 sequences are SGHTA and FQGNSA. The V end was cut by 5 bases, the J end by 10 bases, with 15 bases between. CDR3 coding DNA: TGTGCCAGCAGCGACAGACGAGACAACTCACCCCTCCACTTT. Amino acid sequence: CASSDRRDNSPLHF.

The rearrangement uses TRBV29-1 and TRBJ1-4; D remains ambiguous. The CDR3 is 13 amino acids. Germline V lookup: CDR1 SQVTM, CDR2 ANQGSEA. The V and J ends lost 2 bases and 7 bases respectively, with 11 bases between them. The CDR3 DNA reads as TGCAGCGTTGAACCGGGGAATGGTGAAAAACTGTTTTTT. This gives the protein CSVEPGNGEKLFF.

The V call is TRBV24-1, the J call TRBJ1-1; 8 nucleotides agree with TRBD1. V dropped 5 bases and J dropped 3; count of bases not matched to a gene: 7. Germline loops: CDR1 KGHDR, CDR2 SFDVKD. CDR3 length equals 15 residues. CDR3 residues: CATSAGQGGDTEAFF. As DNA, the CDR3 is TGTGCCACCAGTGCCGGACAGGGAGGGGACACTGAAGCTTTCTTT.

V usage is TRBV5-1 and J usage is TRBJ2-2, with D perhaps matching TRBD2 (6 bases). Trimming left V 7 bases short and J 0 bases short, with 19 bases between. The germline V gene encodes CDR1 SGHRS and CDR2 YFSETQ. The CDR3 sequence is 17 residues long. CDR3 loop: CASALGLTSSNTGELFF. In nucleotides, the CDR3 is TGCGCCAGCGCACTAGGACTAACCTCTTCGAACACCGGGGAGCTGTTTTTT.

J is TRBJ2-2 and V is TRBV3-1 (or the pseudogene TRBV3-2), with D perhaps being TRBD1 or TRBD2 (5 bases each). The CDR3 sequence is 14 residues long. V was shortened by 4 bases and J by 8 bases, with 14 bases between the two germline ends. From germline, CDR1 is LGHDT and CDR2 YNNKEL (reference sequence). This CDR3 is CASSLRELEGELFF. Here the CDR3 DNA reads TGTGCCAGCAGCCTCAGGGAGTTAGAAGGGGAGCTGTTTTTT.